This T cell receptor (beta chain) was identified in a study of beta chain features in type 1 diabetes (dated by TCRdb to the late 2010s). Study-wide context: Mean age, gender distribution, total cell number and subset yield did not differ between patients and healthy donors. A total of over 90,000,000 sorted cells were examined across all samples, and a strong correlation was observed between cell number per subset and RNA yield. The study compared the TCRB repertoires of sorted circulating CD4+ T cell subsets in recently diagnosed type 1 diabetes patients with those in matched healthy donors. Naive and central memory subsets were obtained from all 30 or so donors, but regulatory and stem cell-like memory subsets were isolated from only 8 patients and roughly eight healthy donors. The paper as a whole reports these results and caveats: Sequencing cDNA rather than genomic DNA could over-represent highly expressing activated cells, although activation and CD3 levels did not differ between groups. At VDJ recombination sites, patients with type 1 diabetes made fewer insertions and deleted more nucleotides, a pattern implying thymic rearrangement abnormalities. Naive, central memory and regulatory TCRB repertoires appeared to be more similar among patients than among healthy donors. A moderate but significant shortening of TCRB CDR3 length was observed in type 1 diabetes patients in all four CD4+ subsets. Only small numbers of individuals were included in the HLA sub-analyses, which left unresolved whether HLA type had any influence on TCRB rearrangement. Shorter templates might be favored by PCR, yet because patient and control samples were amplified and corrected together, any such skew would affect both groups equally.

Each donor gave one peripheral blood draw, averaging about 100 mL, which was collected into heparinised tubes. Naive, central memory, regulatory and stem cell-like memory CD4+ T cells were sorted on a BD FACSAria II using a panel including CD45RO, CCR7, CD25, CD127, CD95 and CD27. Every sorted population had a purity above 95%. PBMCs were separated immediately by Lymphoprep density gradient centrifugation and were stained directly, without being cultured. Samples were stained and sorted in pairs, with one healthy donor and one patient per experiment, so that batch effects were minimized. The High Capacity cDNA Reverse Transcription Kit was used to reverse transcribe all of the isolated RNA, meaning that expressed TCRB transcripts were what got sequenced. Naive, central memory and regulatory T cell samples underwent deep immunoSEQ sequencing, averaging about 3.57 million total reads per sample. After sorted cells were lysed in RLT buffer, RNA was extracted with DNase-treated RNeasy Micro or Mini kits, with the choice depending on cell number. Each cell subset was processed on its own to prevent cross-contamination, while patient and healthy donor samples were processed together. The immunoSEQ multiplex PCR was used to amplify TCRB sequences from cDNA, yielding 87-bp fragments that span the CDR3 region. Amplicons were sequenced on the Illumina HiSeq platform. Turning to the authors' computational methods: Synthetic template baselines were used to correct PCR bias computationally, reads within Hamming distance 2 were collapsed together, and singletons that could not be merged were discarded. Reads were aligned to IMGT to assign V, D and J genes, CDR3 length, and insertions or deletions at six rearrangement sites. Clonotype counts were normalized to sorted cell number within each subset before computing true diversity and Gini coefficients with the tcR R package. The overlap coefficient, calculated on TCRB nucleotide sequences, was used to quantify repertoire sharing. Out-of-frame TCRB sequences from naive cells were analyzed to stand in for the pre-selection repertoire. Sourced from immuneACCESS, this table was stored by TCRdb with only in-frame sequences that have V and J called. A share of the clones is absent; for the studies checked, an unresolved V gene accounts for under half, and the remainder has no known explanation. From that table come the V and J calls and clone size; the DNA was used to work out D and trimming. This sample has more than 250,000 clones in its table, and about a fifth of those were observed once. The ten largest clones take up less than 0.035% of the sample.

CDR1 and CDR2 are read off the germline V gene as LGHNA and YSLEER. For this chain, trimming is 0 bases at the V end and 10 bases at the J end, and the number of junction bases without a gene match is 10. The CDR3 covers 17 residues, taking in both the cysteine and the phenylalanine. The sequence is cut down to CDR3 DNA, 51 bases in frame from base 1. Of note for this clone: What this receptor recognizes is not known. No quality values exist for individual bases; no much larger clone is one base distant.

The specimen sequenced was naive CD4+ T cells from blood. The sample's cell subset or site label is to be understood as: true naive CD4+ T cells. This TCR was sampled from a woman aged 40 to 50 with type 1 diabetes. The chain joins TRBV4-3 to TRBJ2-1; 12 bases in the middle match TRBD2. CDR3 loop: CASSQEGLAGGPGEQFF. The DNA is TGCGCCAGCAGCCAAGAGGGCCTAGCGGGAGGGCCAGGAGAGCAGTTCTTC.